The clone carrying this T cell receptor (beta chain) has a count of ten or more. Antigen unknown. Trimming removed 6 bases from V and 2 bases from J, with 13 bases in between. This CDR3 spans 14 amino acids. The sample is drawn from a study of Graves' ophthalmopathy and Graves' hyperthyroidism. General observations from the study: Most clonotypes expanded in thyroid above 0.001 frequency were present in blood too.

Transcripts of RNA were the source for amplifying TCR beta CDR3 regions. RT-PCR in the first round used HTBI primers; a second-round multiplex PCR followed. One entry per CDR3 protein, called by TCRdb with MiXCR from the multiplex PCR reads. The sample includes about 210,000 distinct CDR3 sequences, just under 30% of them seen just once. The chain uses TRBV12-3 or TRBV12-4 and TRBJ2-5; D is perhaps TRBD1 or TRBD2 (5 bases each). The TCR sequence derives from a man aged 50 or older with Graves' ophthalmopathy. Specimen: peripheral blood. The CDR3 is CASSPGTEQETQYF. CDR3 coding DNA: TGTGCCAGCAGCCCAGGGACGGAGCAAGAGACCCAGTACTTC.